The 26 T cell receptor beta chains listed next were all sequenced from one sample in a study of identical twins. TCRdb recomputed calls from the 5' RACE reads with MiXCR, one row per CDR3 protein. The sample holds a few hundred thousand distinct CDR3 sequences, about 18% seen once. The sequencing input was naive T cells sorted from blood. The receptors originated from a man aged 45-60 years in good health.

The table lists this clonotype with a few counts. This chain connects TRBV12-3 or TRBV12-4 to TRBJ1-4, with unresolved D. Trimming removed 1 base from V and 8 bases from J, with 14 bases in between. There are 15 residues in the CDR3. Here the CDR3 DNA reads TGTGCCAGCAGTTTAGACAGCTCAATCTTCGAAAAACTGTTTTTT. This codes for CASSLDSSIFEKLFF.

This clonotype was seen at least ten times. The DNA for the CDR3 is TGTGCCAGCAGATCTCCGGGACTAGCGCGCACAGATACGCAGTATTTT. As protein: CASRSPGLARTDTQYF. V is TRBV28 and J is TRBJ2-3; 10 bases map to TRBD2. CDR3 size: 16 residues. Trimming at V came to 6 bases and at J to 1 base, leaving 7 bases not matched to a gene. Germline-derived CDR1 and CDR2 are MDHEN and SYDVKM.

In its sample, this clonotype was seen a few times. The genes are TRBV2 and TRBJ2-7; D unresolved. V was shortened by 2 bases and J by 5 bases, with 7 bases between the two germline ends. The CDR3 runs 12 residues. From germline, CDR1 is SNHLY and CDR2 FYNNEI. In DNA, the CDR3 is TGTGCCAGCAGTGAAAGGCATCACGAGCAGTACTTC. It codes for CASSERHHEQYF.

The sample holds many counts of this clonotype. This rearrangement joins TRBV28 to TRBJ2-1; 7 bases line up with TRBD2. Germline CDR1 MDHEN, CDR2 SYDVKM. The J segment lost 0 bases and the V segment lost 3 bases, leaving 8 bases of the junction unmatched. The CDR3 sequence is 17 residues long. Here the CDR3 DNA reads TGTGCCAGCAGTTTCCGCCTTCTAGCGGCCTCCTACAATGAGCAGTTCTTC. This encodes CASSFRLLAASYNEQFF.

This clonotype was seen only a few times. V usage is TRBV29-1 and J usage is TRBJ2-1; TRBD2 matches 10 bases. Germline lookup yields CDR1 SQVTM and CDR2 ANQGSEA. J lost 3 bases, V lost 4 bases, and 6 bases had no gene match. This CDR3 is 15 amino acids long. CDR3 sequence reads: CSVVGSGGGYNEQFF. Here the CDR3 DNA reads TGCAGCGTTGTGGGAAGCGGGGGGGGCTACAATGAGCAGTTCTTC.

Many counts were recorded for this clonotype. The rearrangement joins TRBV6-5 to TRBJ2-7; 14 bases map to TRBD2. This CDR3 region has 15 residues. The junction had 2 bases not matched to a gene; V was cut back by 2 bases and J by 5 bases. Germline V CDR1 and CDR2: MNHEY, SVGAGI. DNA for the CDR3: TGTGCCAGCAGTTACGGGACTAGCGGGAGCCACGAGCAGTACTTC. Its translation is CASSYGTSGSHEQYF.

CDR3 sequence (DNA): TGTGCCAGCAGCCCCATGACCGCAGGGAGGGTCGGTACGCAGTATTTT. Encoded protein: CASSPMTAGRVGTQYF. The chain recombines TRBV12-3 or TRBV12-4 with TRBJ2-3, with 7 bases lining up with TRBD2. V shed 6 bases and J 8 bases; nucleotides not matched to a gene: 17. The length of the CDR3 is 16 residues.

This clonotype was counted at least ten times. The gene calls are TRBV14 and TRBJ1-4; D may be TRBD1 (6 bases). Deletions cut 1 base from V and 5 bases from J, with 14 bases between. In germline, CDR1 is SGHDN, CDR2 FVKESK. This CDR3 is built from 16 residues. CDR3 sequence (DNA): TGTGCCAGCAGCCAAGGAACCCAGGGGTTGAATGAAAAACTGTTTTTT. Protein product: CASSQGTQGLNEKLFF.

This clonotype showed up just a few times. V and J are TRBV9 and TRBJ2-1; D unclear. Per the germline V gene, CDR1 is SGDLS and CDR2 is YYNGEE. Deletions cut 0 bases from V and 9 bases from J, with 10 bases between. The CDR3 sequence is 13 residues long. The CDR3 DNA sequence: TGTGCCAGCAGCGTAGGAGCAGAGGTTGAGCAGTTCTTC. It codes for CASSVGAEVEQFF.

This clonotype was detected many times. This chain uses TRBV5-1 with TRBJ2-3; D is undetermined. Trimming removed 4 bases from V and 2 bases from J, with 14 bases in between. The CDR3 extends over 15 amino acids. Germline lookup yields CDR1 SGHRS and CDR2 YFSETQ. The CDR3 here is CASSAVGSFTDTQYF. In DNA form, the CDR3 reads TGCGCCAGCAGCGCCGTTGGGTCCTTCACAGATACGCAGTATTTT.

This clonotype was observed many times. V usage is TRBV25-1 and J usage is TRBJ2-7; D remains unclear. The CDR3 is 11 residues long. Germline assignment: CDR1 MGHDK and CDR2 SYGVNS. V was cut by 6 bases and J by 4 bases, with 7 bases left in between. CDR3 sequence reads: CASSILYEQYF. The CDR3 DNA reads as TGTGCCAGCAGCATCCTATACGAGCAGTACTTC.

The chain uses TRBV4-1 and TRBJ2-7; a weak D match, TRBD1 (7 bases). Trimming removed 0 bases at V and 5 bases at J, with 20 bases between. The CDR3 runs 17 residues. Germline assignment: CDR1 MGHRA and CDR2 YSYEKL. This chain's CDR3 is CASSQDGGGFGKDEQYF. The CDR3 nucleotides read TGCGCCAGCAGCCAAGACGGAGGGGGCTTTGGGAAGGACGAGCAGTACTTC.

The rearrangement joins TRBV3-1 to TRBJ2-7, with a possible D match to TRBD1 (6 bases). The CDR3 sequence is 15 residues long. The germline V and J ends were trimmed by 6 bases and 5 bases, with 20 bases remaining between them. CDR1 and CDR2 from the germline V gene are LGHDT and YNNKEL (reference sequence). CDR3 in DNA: TGTGCCAGCAGTTTTCCGGGACATAGGGTCCACGAGCAGTACTTC. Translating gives CASSFPGHRVHEQYF.

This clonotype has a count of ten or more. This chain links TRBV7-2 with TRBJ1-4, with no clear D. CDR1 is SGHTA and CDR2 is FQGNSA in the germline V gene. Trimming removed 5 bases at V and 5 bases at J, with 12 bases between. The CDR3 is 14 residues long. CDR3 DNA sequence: TGTGCCAGCAGCCCCAGGACGGGAAATGAAAAACTGTTTTTT. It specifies CASSPRTGNEKLFF. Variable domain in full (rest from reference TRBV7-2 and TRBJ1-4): GAGVSQSPSNKVTEKGKDVELRCDPISGHTALYWYRQSLGQGLEFLIYFQGNSAPDKSGLPSDRFSAERTGGSVSTLTIQRTQQEDSAVYLCASSPRTGNEKLFFGSGTQLSVL.

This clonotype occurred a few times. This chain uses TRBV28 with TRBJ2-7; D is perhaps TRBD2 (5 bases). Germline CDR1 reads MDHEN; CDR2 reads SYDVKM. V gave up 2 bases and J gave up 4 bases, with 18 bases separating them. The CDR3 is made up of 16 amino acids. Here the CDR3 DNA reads TGTGCCAGCAGTTTACCGTGGAGGCAGGATCTGTACGAGCAGTACTTC. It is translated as CASSLPWRQDLYEQYF.

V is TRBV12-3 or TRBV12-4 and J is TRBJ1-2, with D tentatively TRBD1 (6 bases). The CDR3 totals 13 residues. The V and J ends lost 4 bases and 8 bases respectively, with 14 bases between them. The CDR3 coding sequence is TGTGCCAGCAGTTATACGGGGACAAGAGGCTACACCTTC. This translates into CASSYTGTRGYTF.

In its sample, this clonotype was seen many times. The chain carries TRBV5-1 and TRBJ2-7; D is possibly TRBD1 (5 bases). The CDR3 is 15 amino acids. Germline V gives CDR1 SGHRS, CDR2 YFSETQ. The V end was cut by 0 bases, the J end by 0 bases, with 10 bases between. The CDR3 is CASSLGQQLSYEQYF. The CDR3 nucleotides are TGCGCCAGCAGCTTGGGACAGCAACTCTCCTACGAGCAGTACTTC.

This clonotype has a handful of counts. In DNA form, the CDR3 reads TGCGCCAGCAGAAACCCCGGGACACACACCGGGGAGCTGTTTTTT. Translated: CASRNPGTHTGELFF. The V call is TRBV5-1, the J call TRBJ2-2; D perhaps matches TRBD1 (6 bases). Germline loops: CDR1 SGHRS, CDR2 YFSETQ. CDR3 length: 15 amino acids. V dropped 5 bases and J dropped 3 bases, with 14 bases sitting between them. Looking up the rest from reference TRBV5-1 and TRBJ2-2 gives the full variable domain: KAGVTQTPRYLIKTRGQQVTLSCSPISGHRSVSWYQQTPGQGLQFLFEYFSETQRNKGNFPGRFSGRQFSNSRSEMNVSTLELGDSALYLCASRNPGTHTGELFFGEGSRLTVL.

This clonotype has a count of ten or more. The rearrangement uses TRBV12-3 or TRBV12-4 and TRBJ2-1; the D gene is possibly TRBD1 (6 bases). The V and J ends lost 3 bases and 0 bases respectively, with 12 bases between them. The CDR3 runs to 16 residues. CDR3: CASSFGQTSSYNEQFF. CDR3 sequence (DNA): TGTGCCAGCAGTTTTGGACAGACGAGCTCCTACAATGAGCAGTTCTTC.

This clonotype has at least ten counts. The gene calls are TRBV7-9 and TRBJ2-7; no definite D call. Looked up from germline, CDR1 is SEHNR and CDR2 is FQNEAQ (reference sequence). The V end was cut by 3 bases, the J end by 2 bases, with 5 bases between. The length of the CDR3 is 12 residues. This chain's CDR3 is CASSLEAYEQYF. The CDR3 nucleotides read TGTGCCAGCAGCTTGGAAGCCTACGAGCAGTACTTC. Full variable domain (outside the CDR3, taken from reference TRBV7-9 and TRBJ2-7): DTGVSQNPRHKITKRGQNVTFRCDPISEHNRLYWYRQTLGQGPEFLTYFQNEAQLEKSRLLSDRFSAERPKGSFSTLEIQRTEQGDSAMYLCASSLEAYEQYFGPGTRLTVT.

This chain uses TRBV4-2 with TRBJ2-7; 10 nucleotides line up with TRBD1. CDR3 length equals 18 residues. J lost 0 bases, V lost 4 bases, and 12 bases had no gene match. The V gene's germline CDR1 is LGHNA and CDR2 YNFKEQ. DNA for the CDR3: TGTGCCAGCAGCCGCTTGACTGACAGGGGGCCCAACTCCTACGAGCAGTACTTC. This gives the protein CASSRLTDRGPNSYEQYF.

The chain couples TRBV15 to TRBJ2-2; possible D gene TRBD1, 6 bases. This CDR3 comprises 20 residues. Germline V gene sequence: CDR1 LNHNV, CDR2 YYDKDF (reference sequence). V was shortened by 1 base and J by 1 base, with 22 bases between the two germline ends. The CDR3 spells CATSRGVPGAKIWNTGELFF. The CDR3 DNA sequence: TGTGCCACCAGCAGAGGGGTCCCAGGGGCGAAAATATGGAACACCGGGGAGCTGTTTTTT.

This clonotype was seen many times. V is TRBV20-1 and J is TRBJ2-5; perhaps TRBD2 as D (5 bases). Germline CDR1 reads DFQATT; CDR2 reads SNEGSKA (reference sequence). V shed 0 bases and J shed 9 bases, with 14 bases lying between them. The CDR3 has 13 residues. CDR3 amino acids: CSARDPGGQAQYF. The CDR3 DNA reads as TGCAGTGCTAGAGATCCAGGCGGGCAGGCCCAGTACTTC.

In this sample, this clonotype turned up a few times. CDR3 amino acids: CASSQLIQGDYEQYF. The CDR3 coding sequence is TGCGCCAGCAGCCAACTGATACAGGGCGATTACGAGCAGTACTTC. V usage is TRBV4-3 and J usage is TRBJ2-7, with D perhaps TRBD1 (6 bases). Per the germline V gene, CDR1 is LGHNA and CDR2 is YSLEER. With 2 bases removed from V and 4 bases from J, the gap between germline ends came to 15 bases. The CDR3 is made up of 15 amino acids.

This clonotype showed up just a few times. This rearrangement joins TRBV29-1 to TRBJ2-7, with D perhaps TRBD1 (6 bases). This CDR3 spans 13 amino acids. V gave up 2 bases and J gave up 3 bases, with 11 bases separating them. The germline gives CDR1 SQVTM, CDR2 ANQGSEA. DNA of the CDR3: TGCAGCGTTGAACTACAGGGAGTCTACGAGCAGTACTTC. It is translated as CSVELQGVYEQYF.

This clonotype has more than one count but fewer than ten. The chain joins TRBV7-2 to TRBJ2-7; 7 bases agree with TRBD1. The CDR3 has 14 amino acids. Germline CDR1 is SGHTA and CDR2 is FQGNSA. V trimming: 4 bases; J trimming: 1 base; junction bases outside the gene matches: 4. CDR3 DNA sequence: TGTGCCAGCAGCTCCCCGGGACAGTCCTACGAGCAGTACTTC. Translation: CASSSPGQSYEQYF.